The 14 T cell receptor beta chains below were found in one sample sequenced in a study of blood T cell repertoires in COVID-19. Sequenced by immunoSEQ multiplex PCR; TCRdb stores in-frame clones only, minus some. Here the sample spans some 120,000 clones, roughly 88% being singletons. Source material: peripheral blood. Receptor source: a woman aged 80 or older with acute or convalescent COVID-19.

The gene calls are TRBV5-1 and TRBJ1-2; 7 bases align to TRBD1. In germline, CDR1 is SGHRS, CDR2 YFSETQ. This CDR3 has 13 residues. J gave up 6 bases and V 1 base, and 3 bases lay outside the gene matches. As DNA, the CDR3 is TGCGCCAGCAGCTTGCAGGGGGAGGATGGCTACACCTTC. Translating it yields CASSLQGEDGYTF.

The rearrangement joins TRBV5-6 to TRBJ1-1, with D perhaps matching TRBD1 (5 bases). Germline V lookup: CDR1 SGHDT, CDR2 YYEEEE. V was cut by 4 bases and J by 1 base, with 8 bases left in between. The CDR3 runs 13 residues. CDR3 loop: CASSPGGNTEAFF. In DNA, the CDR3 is TGTGCCAGCAGCCCGGGGGGGAACACTGAAGCTTTCTTT.

The CDR3 DNA follows: TGTGCCAGCAGCCAGATAGCGGGGGGGGTTTGGGGCACAGATACGCAGTATTTT. Translating it yields CASSQIAGGVWGTDTQYF. The V call is TRBV9, the J call TRBJ2-3; 11 nucleotides agree with TRBD2. The CDR3 contains 18 residues. The ends lost 4 bases at V and 1 base at J; junction bases unmatched: 11. CDR1 is SGDLS, CDR2 YYNGEE, per germline.

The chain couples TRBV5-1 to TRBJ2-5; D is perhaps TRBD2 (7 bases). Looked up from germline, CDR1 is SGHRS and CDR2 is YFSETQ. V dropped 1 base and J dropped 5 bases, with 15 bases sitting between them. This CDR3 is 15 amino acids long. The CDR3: CASSLSVGGLETQYF. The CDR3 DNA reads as TGCGCCAGCAGCTTGTCCGTGGGGGGGCTTGAGACCCAGTACTTC.

The CDR3 spells CASSRTGGQYGYTF. CDR3 bases: TGTGCCAGTAGTCGGACAGGCGGTCAGTATGGCTACACCTTC. The chain combines TRBV19 with TRBJ1-2; TRBD1 agrees at 7 bases. Losses at the gene ends were 5 bases for V and 5 bases for J; bases not matched to a gene: 8. The CDR3 has 14 amino acids. Germline-derived CDR1 and CDR2 are LNHDA and SQIVND (reference sequence).

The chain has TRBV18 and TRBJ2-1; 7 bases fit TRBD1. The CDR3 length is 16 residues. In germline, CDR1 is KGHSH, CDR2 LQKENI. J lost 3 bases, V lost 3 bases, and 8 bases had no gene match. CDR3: CASSPLQGQHYNEQFF. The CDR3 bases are TGTGCCAGCTCACCGCTCCAGGGACAGCACTACAATGAGCAGTTCTTC.

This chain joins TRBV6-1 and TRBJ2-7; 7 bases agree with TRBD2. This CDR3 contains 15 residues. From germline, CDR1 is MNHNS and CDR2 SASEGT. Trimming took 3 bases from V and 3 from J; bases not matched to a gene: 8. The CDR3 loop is CASSDVGRLIYEQYF. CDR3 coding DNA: TGTGCCAGCAGTGATGTCGGGAGGCTAATCTACGAGCAGTACTTC.

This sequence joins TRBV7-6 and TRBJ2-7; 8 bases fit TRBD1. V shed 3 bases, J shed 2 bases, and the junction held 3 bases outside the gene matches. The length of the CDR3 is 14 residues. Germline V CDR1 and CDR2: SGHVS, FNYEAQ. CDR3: CASSFGDRTYEQYF. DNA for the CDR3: TGTGCCAGCAGCTTTGGGGACAGGACCTACGAGCAGTACTTC.

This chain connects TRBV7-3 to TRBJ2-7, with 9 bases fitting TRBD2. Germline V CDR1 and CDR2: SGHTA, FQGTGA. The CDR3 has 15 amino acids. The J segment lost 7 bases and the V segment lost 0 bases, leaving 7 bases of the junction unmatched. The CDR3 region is CASSLTAAGGYEQYF. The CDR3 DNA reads TGTGCCAGCAGCTTAACCGCAGCGGGAGGTTATGAGCAGTACTTC. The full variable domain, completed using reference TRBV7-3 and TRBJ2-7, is GAGVSQTPSNKVTEKGKYVELRCDPISGHTALYWYRQSLGQGPEFLIYFQGTGAADDSGLPNDRFFAVRPEGSVSTLKIQRTERGDSAVYLCASSLTAAGGYEQYFGPGTRLTVT.

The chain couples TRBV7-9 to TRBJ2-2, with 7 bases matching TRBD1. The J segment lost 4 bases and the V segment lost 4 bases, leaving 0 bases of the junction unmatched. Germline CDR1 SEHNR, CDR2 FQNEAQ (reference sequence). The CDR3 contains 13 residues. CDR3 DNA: TGTGCCAGCAGCTCAGGGGGCACCGGGGAGCTGTTTTTT. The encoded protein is CASSSGGTGELFF.

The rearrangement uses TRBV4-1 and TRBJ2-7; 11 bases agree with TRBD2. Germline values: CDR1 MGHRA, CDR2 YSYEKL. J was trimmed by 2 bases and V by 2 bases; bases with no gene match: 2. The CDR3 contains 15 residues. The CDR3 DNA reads TGCGCCAGCAGCCAACCTAGCGGGAGGACCTACGAGCAGTACTTC. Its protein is CASSQPSGRTYEQYF.

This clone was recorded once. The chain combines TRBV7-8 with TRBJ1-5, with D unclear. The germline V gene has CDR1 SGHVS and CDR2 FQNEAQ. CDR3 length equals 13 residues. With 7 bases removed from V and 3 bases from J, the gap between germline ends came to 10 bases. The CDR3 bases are TGTGCCAGCAAAGAAACGGTCAATCAGCCCCAGCATTTT. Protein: CASKETVNQPQHF. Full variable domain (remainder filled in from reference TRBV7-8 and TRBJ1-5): GAGVSQSPRYKVAKRGQDVALRCDPISGHVSLFWYQQALGQGPEFLTYFQNEAQLDKSGLPSDRFFAERPEGSVSTLKIQRTQQEDSAVYLCASKETVNQPQHFGDGTRLSIL.

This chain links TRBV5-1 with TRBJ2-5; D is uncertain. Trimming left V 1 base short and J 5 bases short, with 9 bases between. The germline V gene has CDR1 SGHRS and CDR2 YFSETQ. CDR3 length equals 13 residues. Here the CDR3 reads CASSLTPRETQYF. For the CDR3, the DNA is TGCGCCAGCAGCTTGACCCCCCGGGAGACCCAGTACTTC.

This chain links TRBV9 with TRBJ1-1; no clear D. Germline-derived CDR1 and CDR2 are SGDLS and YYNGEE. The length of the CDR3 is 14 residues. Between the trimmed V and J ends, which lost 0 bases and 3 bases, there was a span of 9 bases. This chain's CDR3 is CASSVESRDTEAFF. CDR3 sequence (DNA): TGTGCCAGCAGCGTAGAATCCCGCGACACTGAAGCTTTCTTT.